Following are 14 T cell receptor beta chains from one sample sequenced in a study of blood T cell repertoires in COVID-19. The repertoire was sequenced with immunoSEQ multiplex PCR; TCRdb's copy has only in-frame clones and lacks some. The sample carries 9,500 to 15,000 clones, approximately 79% recorded once. The specimen sequenced was peripheral blood. These receptors originate from a human donor in a cohort sampled during active COVID-19.

The V call is TRBV15, the J call TRBJ1-2, with 9 bases lining up with TRBD1. Trimming took 5 bases from V and 0 from J; bases not matched to a gene: 10. The length of the CDR3 is 17 residues. Germline CDR1 is LNHNV and CDR2 is YYDKDF (reference sequence). The CDR3 is CATSRDRDGKPNYGYTF. In nucleotides, the CDR3 is TGTGCCACCAGCCGGGACAGGGACGGCAAGCCTAACTATGGCTACACCTTC.

The table lists this clone with a few counts. This chain uses TRBV9 with TRBJ2-2, with 11 bases identical to TRBD1. After removal of 4 bases from V and 6 bases from J, the junction contained 5 bases not matched to a gene. The CDR3 sequence is 15 residues long. Germline V CDR1 and CDR2: SGDLS, YYNGEE. The CDR3 bases are TGTGCCAGCAGCTCGGGACAGGGGGAGCCCGGGGAGCTGTTTTTT. It codes for CASSSGQGEPGELFF. The full variable domain, with the rest looked up from reference TRBV9 and TRBJ2-2, is DSGVTQTPKHLITATGQRVTLRCSPRSGDLSVYWYQQSLDQGLQFLIQYYNGEERAKGNILERFSAQQFPDLHSELNLSSLELGDSALYFCASSSGQGEPGELFFGEGSRLTVL.

This rearrangement joins TRBV4-1 to TRBJ1-6; no firm D call. In germline, CDR1 is MGHRA, CDR2 YSYEKL. The V end was cut by 4 bases, the J end by 7 bases, with 14 bases between. This CDR3 has 15 amino acids. CDR3 sequence (DNA): TGCGCCAGCAGCCTTCACGGAGGAATGAATTCACCCCTCCACTTT. Translated: CASSLHGGMNSPLHF.

CDR3 sequence reads: CASSFGGRGETQYF. The CDR3 DNA is TGTGCCAGCAGCTTCGGGGGGCGCGGGGAGACCCAGTACTTC. The chain links TRBV5-4 to TRBJ2-5; D may be TRBD2 (7 bases). The CDR3 covers 14 residues. The V and J ends lost 2 bases and 5 bases respectively, with 13 bases between them. Germline-derived CDR1 and CDR2 are SGHNT and YYREEE (reference sequence).

The genes are TRBV28 and TRBJ1-2, with D hard to call. This CDR3 spans 14 amino acids. Trimming shortened V by 6 bases and J by 0 bases, and 11 bases separated the two germline ends. CDR1 is MDHEN, CDR2 SYDVKM, per germline. The CDR3 region is CASRPGTTNYGYTF. The CDR3 DNA sequence: TGTGCCAGCAGGCCGGGAACCACTAACTATGGCTACACCTTC.

CDR3 in amino acids: CAWSVMSRGNSPLHF. In nucleotides, the CDR3 is TGTGCCTGGAGTGTAATGAGCAGGGGGAATTCACCCCTCCACTTT. The chain has TRBV30 and TRBJ1-6; TRBD1 aligns across 7 bases. Germline lookup yields CDR1 GTSNPN and CDR2 SVGIG (reference sequence). The trim removed 0 bases at V and 7 bases at J, leaving 6 bases unmatched. The CDR3 covers 15 residues.

V usage is TRBV7-2 and J usage is TRBJ2-7, with 7 bases matching TRBD2. The CDR3 is made up of 14 amino acids. Unmatched junction bases numbered 8, after V lost 5 bases and J lost 4 bases. Germline CDR1 is SGHTA and CDR2 is FQGNSA. CDR3 bases: TGTGCCAGCAGCCCCCGGGGGGTGCGATACGAGCAGTACTTC. Amino acids: CASSPRGVRYEQYF. Drawing the rest from reference TRBV7-2 and TRBJ2-7, the complete variable domain is GAGVSQSPSNKVTEKGKDVELRCDPISGHTALYWYRQSLGQGLEFLIYFQGNSAPDKSGLPSDRFSAERTGGSVSTLTIQRTQQEDSAVYLCASSPRGVRYEQYFGPGTRLTVT.

The chain joins TRBV15 to TRBJ2-1; D possibly corresponds to TRBD2 (6 bases). With 5 bases removed from V and 11 bases from J, the gap between germline ends came to 10 bases. CDR3 length: 11 residues. The germline gives CDR1 LNHNV, CDR2 YYDKDF (reference sequence). The CDR3 loop reads CATSPGLKQFF. The CDR3 DNA follows: TGTGCCACCAGCCCAGGACTAAAGCAGTTCTTC.

This clone has just a few counts. The chain carries TRBV9 and TRBJ2-2; 7 bases are a match to TRBD2. Per the germline V gene, CDR1 is SGDLS and CDR2 is YYNGEE. V gave up 4 bases and J gave up 6 bases; unmatched junction bases: 12. The CDR3 totals 16 residues. The DNA for the CDR3 is TGTGCCAGCAGCCCCGGGGACTACCTTGATGCCGGGGAGCTGTTTTTT. Translating gives CASSPGDYLDAGELFF.

This rearrangement joins TRBV11-2 to TRBJ2-7; the D gene is possibly TRBD2 (6 bases). Germline V gene lookup returns CDR1 SGHAT and CDR2 FQNNGV. The V gene lost 4 bases and the J gene lost 3 bases, with 13 bases spanning the gap. This CDR3 comprises 14 residues. The CDR3 region has the DNA TGTGCCAGCAGCTATTGGGACTTGGGCTACGAGCAGTACTTC. It is translated as CASSYWDLGYEQYF.

V and J are TRBV5-4 and TRBJ1-2; 8 positions match TRBD1. Germline assignment: CDR1 SGHNT and CDR2 YYREEE (reference sequence). This CDR3 spans 13 amino acids. V trimming: 5 bases; J trimming: 7 bases; junction bases outside the gene matches: 7. The CDR3 nucleotides are TGTGCCAGCAGACCGACAGGGGTGGTTGGCTACACCTTC. Translated: CASRPTGVVGYTF.

The rearrangement links TRBV5-1 to TRBJ2-2; TRBD2 matches 14 bases. The length of the CDR3 is 18 residues. Germline CDR1 and CDR2: SGHRS and YFSETQ. V lost 0 bases to trimming and J lost 1 base; unmatched junction nucleotides: 2. As DNA, the CDR3 is TGCGCCAGCAGCTTGGCGGGGACTAGCGGGGGGAACACCGGGGAGCTGTTTTTT. It is translated as CASSLAGTSGGNTGELFF.

The table lists this clone with a few counts. The chain joins TRBV2 to TRBJ1-5; 7 nucleotides match TRBD1. CDR3 length: 17 amino acids. Per the germline V gene, CDR1 is SNHLY and CDR2 is FYNNEI. Trimming at V came to 6 bases and at J to 2 bases, leaving 13 bases not matched to a gene. The CDR3 sequence is CASSRLTGDGGNQPQHF. CDR3 nucleotides: TGTGCCAGCAGCAGGCTTACAGGGGATGGCGGCAATCAGCCCCAGCATTTT.

The V gene is TRBV19, the J gene TRBJ2-6; 9 positions agree with TRBD1. V gave up 10 bases and J gave up 0 bases; unmatched junction bases: 13. CDR1 and CDR2 from the germline V gene are LNHDA and SQIVND (reference sequence). The CDR3 is 18 residues long. CDR3: CATNPGGQGSSGANVLTF. CDR3 in DNA: TGTGCCACCAACCCCGGGGGACAGGGAAGCTCTGGGGCCAACGTCCTGACTTTC. The whole variable domain, remainder taken from reference TRBV19 and TRBJ2-6, is DGGITQSPKYLFRKEGQNVTLSCEQNLNHDAMYWYRQDPGQGLRLIYYSQIVNDFQKGDIAEGYSVSREKKESFPLTVTSAQKNPTAFYLCATNPGGQGSSGANVLTFGAGSRLTVL.